The present T cell receptor (beta chain) was sequenced within a study of cytomegalovirus exposure and HLA in healthy donors. Whole-study findings and limits: Most TCR beta V segments were productive about 90% or about 30% of the time in an earlier analysis.

Turning to this clone: Its antigen is not known.

Per the germline V gene, CDR1 is MGHDK and CDR2 is SYGVNS. The CDR3 is 15 amino acids. Trimming removed 1 base from V and 5 bases from J, with 14 bases in between. Amplification used 60 Vbeta primers and 13 Jbeta primers. TCRdb's table, derived via immunoSEQ multiplex PCR, lists solely in-frame clones and lacks some. The sample lists about 110,000 clones, 79% occurring once. This rearrangement joins TRBV25-1 to TRBJ2-5, with D perhaps TRBD1 (6 bases). Input material: PBMCs. The receptor's source is a woman between 18 and 29 years old in good health and CMV-seropositive. The CDR3 here is CASSEWAGVKETQYF. In nucleotides, the CDR3 is TGTGCCAGCAGTGAATGGGCAGGGGTAAAGGAGACCCAGTACTTC.